The present T cell receptor (beta chain) was sequenced within a study of blood T cell repertoires in COVID-19 (dated by TCRdb to about 2020). The study in broad terms: Samples covering the acute and convalescent phases of COVID-19 were provided by collaborators in the United States, Italy and Spain. The prospective study material was composed of cDNA or gDNA derived from T cells, B-cell-depleted T cells, or PBMCs. The dataset comprised deeply sampled blood TCRbeta repertoires from subjects exposed to, actively infected with, or recovered from COVID-19. The repertoires were made available in a free public database intended to serve as a resource for research on the immune response to SARS-CoV-2. The samples were drawn from two sources: the first 160 participants of the ongoing ImmuneRACE study, and over 1,000 subjects contributed by 6 global collaborators. Nearly every sample came with metadata listing a de-identified subject ID, COVID-19 status, age in years and sex. Where available, HLA class I and class II types were taken from metadata supplied by the sample provider and were not determined by assay-based typing.

TCRbeta CDR3 regions were amplified from genomic DNA by means of the immunoSEQ Assay, a bias-controlled multiplex PCR. On the study's bioinformatics: The number of nucleated cells in each sample was estimated from the amplification of reference gene primers within the assay. To quantify the absolute abundance of each unique TCRbeta CDR3 rearrangement, sequence reads were collapsed and filtered. For each sample, productive Simpson clonality was calculated by taking the square root of Simpson's diversity index across productive rearrangements. TCRdb provides this immuneACCESS table in a form limited to in-frame rearrangements. Some clones are lacking; in checked studies, under half of them reflect an unresolved V gene, and why the rest are absent is not known. That table gives V, J and clone size, and the DNA gave D and trimming. The sample table contains 140,000 to 150,000 clones; only one count was recorded for roughly 75% of them. Of the sample, roughly 5.6% is held by the ten largest clones.

Broad study findings and their caveats: Clinical and demographic metadata were provided uncurated, with the amount varying by source and participant.

This clone has only one observation. There is no known antigen for this receptor. The input lacks base qualities; no much larger clone sits a single base away. Participants in the prospective study were enrolled through a virtual design, were aged about 18 to 100 years, and lived in about two dozen United States geographic areas. To assign participants to cohorts, the prospective study relied on clinical history that participants themselves reported in a screening survey and a study questionnaire. Recovered participants in ImmuneRACE Cohort 3 were defined as having two consecutive negative NP/OP PCR tests, clearance from a healthcare professional, or resolution of symptoms. In the prospective study, whole blood, serum and a nasopharyngeal or oropharyngeal swab were collected from each participant by mobile phlebotomists. Participants in the prospective study had the option to provide additional blood draws and questionnaires over a roughly two-month period. Before DNA extraction, blood samples from the prospective study were shipped at room temperature or frozen.

The CDR3 starts with the cysteine, ends with the phenylalanine, and has 15 residues. Here the CDR3 DNA is all that survives: 45 bases in frame from base 1. The germline V gene sets CDR1 to SGHRS and CDR2 to YFSETQ. Trimming accounts for 4 bases at V and 0 bases at J, while the number of junction bases matched to no gene is 2. The source is a woman between 50 and 59 years old who had recovered from COVID-19. The source material was PBMCs or T cells enriched from blood (not recorded which). The chain was built from TRBV5-1 and TRBJ2-2; 8 bases in the middle match TRBD2. The CDR3 sequence is CASSPSGPNTGELFF. Here is the DNA: TGCGCCAGCAGCCCTAGCGGGCCGAACACCGGGGAGCTGTTTTTT.